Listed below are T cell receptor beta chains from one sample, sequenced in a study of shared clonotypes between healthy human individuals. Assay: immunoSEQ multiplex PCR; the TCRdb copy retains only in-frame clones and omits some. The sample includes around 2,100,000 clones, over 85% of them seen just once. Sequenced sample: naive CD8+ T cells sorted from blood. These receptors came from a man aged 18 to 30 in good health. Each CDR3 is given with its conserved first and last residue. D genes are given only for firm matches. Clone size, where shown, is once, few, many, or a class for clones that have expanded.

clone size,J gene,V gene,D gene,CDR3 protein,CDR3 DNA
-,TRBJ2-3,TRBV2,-,CASSEDEAPPDTQYF,TGTGCCAGCAGTGAAGATGAGGCCCCTCCAGATACGCAGTATTTT
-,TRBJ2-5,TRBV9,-,CASSVHPGPTGETQYF,TGTGCCAGCAGCGTCCACCCGGGACCGACCGGAGAGACCCAGTACTTC
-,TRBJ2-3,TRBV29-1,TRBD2,CSVEGRETSGADTQYF,TGCAGCGTTGAAGGCCGGGAGACTAGCGGGGCAGATACGCAGTATTTT
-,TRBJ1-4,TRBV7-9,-,CASSPPDEKLFF,TGTGCCAGCAGCCCCCCGGATGAAAAACTGTTTTTT
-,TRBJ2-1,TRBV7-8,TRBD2,CASSLVAGGTYNEQFF,TGTGCCAGCAGCTTAGTGGCGGGAGGAACCTACAATGAGCAGTTCTTC
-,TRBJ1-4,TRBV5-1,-,CASSLYGINEKLFF,TGCGCCAGCAGCTTGTACGGGATTAATGAAAAACTGTTTTTT
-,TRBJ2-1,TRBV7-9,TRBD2,CASSWGLAGAGNEQFF,TGTGCCAGCAGCTGGGGACTAGCGGGAGCGGGAAATGAGCAGTTCTTC
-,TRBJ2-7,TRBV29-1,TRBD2,CSVVGTSGSSGYEQYF,TGCAGCGTTGTTGGGACTAGCGGGAGTTCCGGATACGAGCAGTACTTC
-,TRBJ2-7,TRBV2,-,CASTPGLGIYEQYF,TGTGCCAGCACTCCTGGCCTTGGAATCTACGAGCAGTACTTC
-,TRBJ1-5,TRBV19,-,CASNQGPASRDSLTSKQSQHF,TGTGCCAGTAACCAGGGTCCGGCAAGCAGAGACTCATTAACCAGCAAGCAATCCCAGCATTTT
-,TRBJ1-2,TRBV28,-,CASSPPGLKGYTF,TGTGCCAGCAGTCCGCCGGGACTGAAGGGCTACACCTTC
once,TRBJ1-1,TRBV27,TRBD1,CASMDRTGTKWPEAFF,TGTGCCAGCATGGACAGGACAGGGACGAAATGGCCTGAAGCTTTCTTT
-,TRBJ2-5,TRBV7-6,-,CASSLEGVGIEETQYF,TGTGCCAGCAGCTTAGAGGGCGTGGGGATAGAAGAGACCCAGTACTTC
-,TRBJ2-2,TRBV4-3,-,CASSQDKAGAGELFF,TGCGCCAGCAGCCAAGATAAGGCAGGCGCCGGGGAGCTGTTTTTT
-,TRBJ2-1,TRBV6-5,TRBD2,CASSSGLAAYNEQFF,TGTGCCAGCAGTTCGGGACTAGCGGCCTACAATGAGCAGTTCTTC
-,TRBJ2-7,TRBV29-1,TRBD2,CSVEYGTTYEQYF,TGCAGCGTTGAATATGGGACTACATACGAGCAGTACTTC
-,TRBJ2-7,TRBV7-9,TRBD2,CASSPPDGRESSYEQYF,TGTGCCAGCAGCCCCCCGGACGGGCGGGAGAGCTCCTACGAGCAGTACTTC
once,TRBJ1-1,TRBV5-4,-,CASSLTDLKNTEAFF,TGTGCCAGCAGCCTGACAGATCTCAAGAACACTGAAGCTTTCTTT
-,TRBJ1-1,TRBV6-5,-,CASSWSWNTEAFF,TGTGCCAGCAGTTGGAGTTGGAACACTGAAGCTTTCTTT
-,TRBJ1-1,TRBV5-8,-,CASSLIWNTEAFF,TGTGCCAGCAGCTTGATTTGGAACACTGAAGCTTTCTTT
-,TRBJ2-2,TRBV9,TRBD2,CASSVATSGSRTGELFF,TGTGCCAGCAGCGTAGCTACTAGCGGGAGTAGAACCGGGGAGCTGTTTTTT
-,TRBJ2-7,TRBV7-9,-,CASSPSLSPDEQYF,TGTGCCAGCAGCCCCTCGTTGAGCCCGGACGAGCAGTACTTC
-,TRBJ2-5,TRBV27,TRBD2,CASSLISASGQETQYF,TGTGCCAGCAGTTTAATTTCGGCTAGCGGCCAAGAGACCCAGTACTTC
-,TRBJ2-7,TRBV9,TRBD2,CASSVGASGYEQYF,TGTGCCAGCAGCGTAGGGGCTAGCGGGTACGAGCAGTACTTC
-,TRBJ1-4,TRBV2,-,CASRPGIANEKLFF,TGTGCCAGCAGGCCGGGGATAGCTAATGAAAAACTGTTTTTT
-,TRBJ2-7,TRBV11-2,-,CASSPYSSSSYEQYF,TGTGCCAGCAGCCCATACTCTTCGAGCTCCTACGAGCAGTACTTC
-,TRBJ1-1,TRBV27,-,CASGLQVGTEAFF,TGTGCCAGCGGATTACAGGTAGGAACTGAAGCTTTCTTT
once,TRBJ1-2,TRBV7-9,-,CASSITYRAGDYGYTF,TGTGCCAGCAGCATCACCTACAGGGCGGGCGACTATGGCTACACCTTC
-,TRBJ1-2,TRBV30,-,CAWSVDSAGYGYTF,TGTGCCTGGAGTGTAGACAGCGCAGGCTATGGCTACACCTTC
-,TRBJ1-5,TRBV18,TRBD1,CASSDGGGILSNQPQHF,TGTGCCAGCTCCGATGGAGGGGGCATCTTGAGCAATCAGCCCCAGCATTTT
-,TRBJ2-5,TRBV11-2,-,CASSYLADKGTQYF,TGTGCCAGCAGCTACCTGGCAGACAAGGGGACCCAGTACTTC
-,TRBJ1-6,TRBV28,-,CASSLWASSSYNSPLHF,TGTGCCAGCAGTTTGTGGGCTTCGAGCTCCTATAATTCACCCCTCCACTTT
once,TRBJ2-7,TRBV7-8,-,CASSLGPQITYEQYF,TGTGCCAGCAGCTTAGGACCCCAGATCACCTACGAGCAGTACTTC
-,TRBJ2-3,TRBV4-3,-,CASSQAGAGDTQYF,TGCGCCAGCAGCCAAGCCGGGGCAGGGGATACGCAGTATTTT
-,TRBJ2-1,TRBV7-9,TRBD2,CASSLVLAGEYNEQFF,TGTGCCAGCAGCTTAGTACTAGCGGGGGAATACAATGAGCAGTTCTTC
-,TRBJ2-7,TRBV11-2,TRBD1,CASSLDPTGEQYEQYF,TGTGCCAGCAGCTTAGACCCGACAGGGGAGCAATACGAGCAGTACTTC
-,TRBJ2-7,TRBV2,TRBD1,CASSEETPGQALYEQYF,TGTGCCAGCAGTGAGGAGACACCGGGACAGGCACTTTACGAGCAGTACTTC
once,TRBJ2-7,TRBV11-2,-,CASSRGRVVSEQYF,TGTGCCAGCAGCAGGGGCAGGGTGGTTTCCGAGCAGTACTTC
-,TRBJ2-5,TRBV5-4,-,CASSLGDYQETQYF,TGTGCCAGCAGCTTGGGGGACTACCAAGAGACCCAGTACTTC
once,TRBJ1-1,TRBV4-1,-,CASSQDGEGVNTEAFF,TGCGCCAGCAGCCAAGATGGAGAGGGGGTGAACACTGAAGCTTTCTTT
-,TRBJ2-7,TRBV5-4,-,CASSFGGGSLNEQYF,TGTGCCAGCAGCTTCGGGGGCGGGAGTTTGAACGAGCAGTACTTC
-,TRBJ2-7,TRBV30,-,CAWSVTEARPYF,TGTGCCTGGAGTGTCACGGAGGCTCGGCCGTACTTC
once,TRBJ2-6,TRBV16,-,CASSQGDSGANVLTF,TGTGCCAGCAGCCAAGGTGACTCTGGGGCCAACGTCCTGACTTTC
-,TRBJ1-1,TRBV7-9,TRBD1,CASSLGQGKNTEAFF,TGTGCCAGCAGCTTAGGACAGGGGAAGAACACTGAAGCTTTCTTT
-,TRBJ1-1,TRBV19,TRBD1,CASMWGTGHPEAFF,TGTGCCAGTATGTGGGGGACAGGGCATCCTGAAGCTTTCTTT
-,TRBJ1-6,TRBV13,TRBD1,CASSPTGNSPLHF,TGTGCCAGCAGCCCGACAGGGAATTCACCCCTCCACTTT
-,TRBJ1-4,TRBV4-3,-,CASSQVAPDSNEKLFF,TGCGCCAGCAGCCAAGTCGCCCCTGACTCAAATGAAAAACTGTTTTTT
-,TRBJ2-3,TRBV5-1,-,CASSADLTDTQYF,TGCGCCAGCAGCGCCGACCTCACAGATACGCAGTATTTT
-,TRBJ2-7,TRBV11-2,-,CASSLEGTYEQYF,TGTGCCAGCAGCTTAGAAGGGACCTACGAGCAGTACTTC
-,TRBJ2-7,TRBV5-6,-,CASSYPKGGTVYEQYF,TGTGCCAGCAGCTACCCCAAGGGGGGAACCGTCTACGAGCAGTACTTC
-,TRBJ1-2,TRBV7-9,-,CATDYGYTF,TGTGCCACCGACTATGGCTACACCTTC
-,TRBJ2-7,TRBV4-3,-,CASSQGPSDSYEQYF,TGCGCCAGCAGCCAAGGCCCTAGTGACTCCTACGAGCAGTACTTC
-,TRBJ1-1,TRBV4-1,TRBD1,CASTPGTGGVGNTEAFF,TGCGCCAGCACCCCCGGGACAGGGGGAGTAGGGAACACTGAAGCTTTCTTT
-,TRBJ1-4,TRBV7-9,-,CASSTHRTNEKLFF,TGTGCCAGCAGCACGCACAGAACTAATGAAAAACTGTTTTTT
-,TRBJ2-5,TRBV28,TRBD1,CASRYGQGAETQYF,TGTGCCAGCAGATACGGACAGGGGGCCGAGACCCAGTACTTC